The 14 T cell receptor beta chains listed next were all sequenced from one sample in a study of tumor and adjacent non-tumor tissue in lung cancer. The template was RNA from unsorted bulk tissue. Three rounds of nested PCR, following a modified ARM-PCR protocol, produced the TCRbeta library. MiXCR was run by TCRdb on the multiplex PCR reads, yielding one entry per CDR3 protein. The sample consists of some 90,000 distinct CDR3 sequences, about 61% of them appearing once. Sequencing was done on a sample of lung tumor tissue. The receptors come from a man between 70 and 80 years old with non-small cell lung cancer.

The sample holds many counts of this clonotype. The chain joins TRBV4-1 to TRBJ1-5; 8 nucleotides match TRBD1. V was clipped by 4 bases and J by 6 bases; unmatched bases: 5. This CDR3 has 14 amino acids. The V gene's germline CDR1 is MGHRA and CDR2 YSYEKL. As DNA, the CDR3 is TGCGCCAGCAGCCCGGGACAGGCTGGTCAGCCCCAGCATTTT. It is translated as CASSPGQAGQPQHF.

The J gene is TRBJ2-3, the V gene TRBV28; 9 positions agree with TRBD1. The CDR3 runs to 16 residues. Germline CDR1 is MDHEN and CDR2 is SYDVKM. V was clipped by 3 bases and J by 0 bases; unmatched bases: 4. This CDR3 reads CASSFGTGTSTDTQYF. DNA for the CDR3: TGTGCCAGCAGTTTCGGGACAGGGACGAGCACAGATACGCAGTATTTT.

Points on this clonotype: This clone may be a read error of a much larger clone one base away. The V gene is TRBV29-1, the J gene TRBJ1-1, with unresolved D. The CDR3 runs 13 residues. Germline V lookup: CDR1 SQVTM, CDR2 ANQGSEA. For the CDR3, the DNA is TGCAGCGGACGGGCCGGGTTGAACACTGGAGCTTTCTTT. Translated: CSGRAGLNTGAFF.

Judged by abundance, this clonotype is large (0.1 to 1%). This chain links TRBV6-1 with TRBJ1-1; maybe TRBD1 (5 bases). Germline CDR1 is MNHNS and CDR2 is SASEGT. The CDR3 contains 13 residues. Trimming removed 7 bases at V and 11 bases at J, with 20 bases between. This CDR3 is CASTLERGMPAFF. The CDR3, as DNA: TGTGCCAGCACCTTGGAAAGGGGCATGCCGGCTTTCTTT.

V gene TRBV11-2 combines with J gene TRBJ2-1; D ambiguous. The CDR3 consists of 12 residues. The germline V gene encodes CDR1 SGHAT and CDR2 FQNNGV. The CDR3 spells CTNSLGLNEQFF. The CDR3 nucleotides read TGTACCAACAGCCTAGGGTTAAATGAGCAGTTCTTC.

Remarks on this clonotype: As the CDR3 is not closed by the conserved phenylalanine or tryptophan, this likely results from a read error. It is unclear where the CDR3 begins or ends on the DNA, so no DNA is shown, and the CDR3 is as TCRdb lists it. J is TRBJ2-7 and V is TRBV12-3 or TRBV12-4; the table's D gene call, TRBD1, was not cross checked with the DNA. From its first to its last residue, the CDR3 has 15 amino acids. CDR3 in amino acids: CASSFPGTGSHEQYY.

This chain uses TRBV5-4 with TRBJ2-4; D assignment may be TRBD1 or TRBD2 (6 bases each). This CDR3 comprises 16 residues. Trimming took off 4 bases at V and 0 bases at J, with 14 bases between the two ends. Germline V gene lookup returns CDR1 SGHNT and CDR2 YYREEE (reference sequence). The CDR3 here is CASSPEGDLAKNIQYF. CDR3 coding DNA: TGTGCCAGCAGCCCGGAGGGGGACCTAGCCAAAAACATTCAGTACTTC.

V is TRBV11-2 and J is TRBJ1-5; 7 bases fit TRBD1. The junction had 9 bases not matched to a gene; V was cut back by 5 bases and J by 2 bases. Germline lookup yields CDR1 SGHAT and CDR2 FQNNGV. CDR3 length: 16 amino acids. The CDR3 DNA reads TGTGCCAGCAGCCCATCTGGGACAGCGTGCAATCAGCCCCAGCATTTT. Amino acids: CASSPSGTACNQPQHF.

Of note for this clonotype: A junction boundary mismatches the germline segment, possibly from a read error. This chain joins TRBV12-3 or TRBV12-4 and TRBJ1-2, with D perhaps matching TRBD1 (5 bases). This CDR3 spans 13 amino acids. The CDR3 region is CASSLRDPYGYTF. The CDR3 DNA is TGTGCCAGTAGTTTGCGGGACCCATATGGCTACACCTTC.

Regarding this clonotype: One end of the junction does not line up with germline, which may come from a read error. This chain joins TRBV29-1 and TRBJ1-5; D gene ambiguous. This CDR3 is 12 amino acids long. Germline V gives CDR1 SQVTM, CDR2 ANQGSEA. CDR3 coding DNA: TGTAGCGTTCGGATGGGGAATCAGCCCCAGCATTTT. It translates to CSVRMGNQPQHF.

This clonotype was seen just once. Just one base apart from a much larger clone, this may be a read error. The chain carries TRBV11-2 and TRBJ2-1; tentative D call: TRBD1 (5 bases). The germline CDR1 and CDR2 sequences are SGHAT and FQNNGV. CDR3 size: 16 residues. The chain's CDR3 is CAGSLRSLRNRGEQFF. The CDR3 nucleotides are TGTGCCGGCAGCTTAAGGAGTCTGCGGAATAGGGGTGAGCAGTTCTTC.

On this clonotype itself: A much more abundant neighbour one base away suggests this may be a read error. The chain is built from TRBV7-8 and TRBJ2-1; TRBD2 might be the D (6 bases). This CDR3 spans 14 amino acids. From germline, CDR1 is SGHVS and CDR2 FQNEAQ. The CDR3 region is CGSSLVGGRTRQFF. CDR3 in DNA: TGTGGCAGCAGCTTAGTCGGAGGGCGGACTCGGCAGTTCTTC.

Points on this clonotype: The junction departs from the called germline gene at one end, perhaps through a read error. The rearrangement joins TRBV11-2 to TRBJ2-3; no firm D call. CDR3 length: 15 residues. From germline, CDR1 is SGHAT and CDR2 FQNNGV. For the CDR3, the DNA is TGTGCCAGCAGCTTAGAAACGGGTATCCCAGATACGCGGTATTTT. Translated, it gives CASSLETGIPDTRYF.

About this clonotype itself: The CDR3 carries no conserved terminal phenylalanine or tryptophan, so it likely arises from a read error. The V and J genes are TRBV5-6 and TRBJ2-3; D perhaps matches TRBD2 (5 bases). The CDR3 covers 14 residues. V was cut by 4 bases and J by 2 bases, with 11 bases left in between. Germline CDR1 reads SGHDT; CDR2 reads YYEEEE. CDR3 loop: CASSIEGLTDTQYV. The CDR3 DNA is TGTGCCAGCAGCATCGAGGGTCTCACAGATACGCAGTATGTT.